Listed below are T cell receptor beta chains from one sample, sequenced in a study of CD8+ T cells in alopecia areata. Sequencing used immunoSEQ multiplex PCR; TCRdb keeps in-frame clones, though not all of them. The sample carries approximately 140,000 clones, about 88% recorded once. Sequencing used CD8+ T cells sorted from blood, obtained at week 4, from a patient treated with tofacitinib. The origin of the receptors is a human donor with alopecia areata. CDR3s include the opening cysteine and the closing phenylalanine or tryptophan. A D gene is named only where the DNA matches it firmly. A row's size may be missing; if present it is once, few, many or a size class.

clone size: -; V gene: TRBV14; J gene: TRBJ2-2; D gene: -; CDR3 DNA: TGTGCCAGCAGCCTTCTCCGAACCGGGGAGCTGTTTTTT; CDR3 protein: CASSLLRTGELFF
clone size: once; V gene: TRBV29-1; J gene: TRBJ1-2; D gene: -; CDR3 DNA: TGCAGCGTCGAAAGGGGGGGCCCTAGCTATGGCTACACCTTC; CDR3 protein: CSVERGGPSYGYTF
clone size: -; V gene: TRBV15; J gene: TRBJ2-3; D gene: TRBD1; CDR3 DNA: TGTGCCACCAGCAGAGAAGGGACAGGGTTAGATACGCAGTATTTT; CDR3 protein: CATSREGTGLDTQYF
clone size: -; V gene: TRBV7-8; J gene: TRBJ2-1; D gene: -; CDR3 DNA: TGTGCCAGCAGCTTAGTCTCATACAATGAGCAGTTCTTC; CDR3 protein: CASSLVSYNEQFF
clone size: -; V gene: TRBV11-1; J gene: TRBJ1-1; D gene: TRBD1; CDR3 DNA: TGTGCCAGCAGCGCATCGACAGGGGCCACTGAAGCTTTCTTT; CDR3 protein: CASSASTGATEAFF
clone size: -; V gene: TRBV5-6; J gene: TRBJ1-1; D gene: -; CDR3 DNA: TGTGCCAGCAACGGGGAAGGGGAGAACACTGAAGCTTTCTTT; CDR3 protein: CASNGEGENTEAFF
clone size: -; V gene: TRBV29-1; J gene: TRBJ1-2; D gene: -; CDR3 DNA: TGCAGCGCTGTAGGTACGGGGGGCGCGGATGGCTACACCTTC; CDR3 protein: CSAVGTGGADGYTF
clone size: -; V gene: TRBV6-5; J gene: TRBJ2-5; D gene: TRBD2; CDR3 DNA: TGTGCCAGCGGAGAATGGGGCGGGGGAGAGACCCAGTACTTC; CDR3 protein: CASGEWGGGETQYF
clone size: -; V gene: TRBV5-6; J gene: TRBJ2-7; D gene: -; CDR3 DNA: TGTGCCAGCGGCGCCCGGGACATTTACGAGCAGTACTTC; CDR3 protein: CASGARDIYEQYF
clone size: once; V gene: TRBV4-1; J gene: TRBJ2-3; D gene: TRBD2; CDR3 DNA: TGCGCCAGCAGCTTTAGCGGGGCCGAGACAGATACGCAGTATTTT; CDR3 protein: CASSFSGAETDTQYF
clone size: -; V gene: TRBV5-1; J gene: TRBJ2-7; D gene: TRBD2; CDR3 DNA: TGCGCCAGCAGCTTGGGGAGCGGGGGTCCCCTAGACGAGCAGTACTTC; CDR3 protein: CASSLGSGGPLDEQYF
clone size: -; V gene: TRBV19; J gene: TRBJ1-3; D gene: -; CDR3 DNA: TGTGCCAGCTGTAGACCCCTCAGCTCTGGAAACACCATATATTTT; CDR3 protein: CASCRPLSSGNTIYF
clone size: -; V gene: TRBV29-1; J gene: TRBJ2-1; D gene: -; CDR3 DNA: TGCAGCGTTGAAAAGGTTGGGAAAGTCGATGAGCAGTTCTTC; CDR3 protein: CSVEKVGKVDEQFF
clone size: -; V gene: TRBV5-6; J gene: TRBJ2-1; D gene: -; CDR3 DNA: TGTGCCAGCAGCGCAAGTAATGAGCAGTTCTTC; CDR3 protein: CASSASNEQFF
clone size: -; V gene: TRBV7-9; J gene: TRBJ2-7; D gene: -; CDR3 DNA: TGTGCCAGCAGCCCTTCGGGGCGAGCGGGTAGCACCGAGCAGTACTTC; CDR3 protein: CASSPSGRAGSTEQYF
clone size: -; V gene: TRBV7-9; J gene: TRBJ2-3; D gene: -; CDR3 DNA: TGTGCCAGCACCCGCACAGATACGCAGTATTTT; CDR3 protein: CASTRTDTQYF
clone size: few; V gene: TRBV27; J gene: TRBJ2-7; D gene: -; CDR3 DNA: TGTGCCAGCAGTCCGGGGACCCCCGAGCAGTACTTC; CDR3 protein: CASSPGTPEQYF
clone size: -; V gene: TRBV13; J gene: TRBJ2-7; D gene: -; CDR3 DNA: TGTGCCAGCAGCTTAGGTGGCAGGTCCCTCTACGAGCAGTACTTC; CDR3 protein: CASSLGGRSLYEQYF
clone size: few; V gene: TRBV27; J gene: TRBJ1-1; D gene: -; CDR3 DNA: TGTGCCAGCAGTTTATTGGGGGGAAGAAACACTGAAGCTTTCTTT; CDR3 protein: CASSLLGGRNTEAFF
clone size: -; V gene: TRBV2; J gene: TRBJ2-2; D gene: TRBD2; CDR3 DNA: TGTGCCAGCTACGACGTTGTCACTAGCGGGAGCACCGGGGAGCTGTTTTTT; CDR3 protein: CASYDVVTSGSTGELFF
clone size: -; V gene: TRBV27; J gene: TRBJ1-1; D gene: -; CDR3 DNA: TGTGCCAGCAGTTTAACGGAGATCACTGAAGCTTTCTTT; CDR3 protein: CASSLTEITEAFF
clone size: -; V gene: TRBV9; J gene: TRBJ2-1; D gene: -; CDR3 DNA: TGTGCCAGCAGCGCAGGCTACAATGAGCAGTTCTTC; CDR3 protein: CASSAGYNEQFF
clone size: -; V gene: TRBV15; J gene: TRBJ1-5; D gene: -; CDR3 DNA: TGTGCCACCAGCTCCCCGGGGGACGGTGACAATCAGCCCCAGCATTTT; CDR3 protein: CATSSPGDGDNQPQHF
clone size: -; V gene: TRBV29-1; J gene: TRBJ1-2; D gene: -; CDR3 DNA: TGCAGCGTTGAGGAGAGGTCTAACTATGGCTACACCTTC; CDR3 protein: CSVEERSNYGYTF
clone size: -; V gene: TRBV5-4; J gene: TRBJ2-7; D gene: TRBD1; CDR3 DNA: TGTGCCAGCAGCGGGGGGACGACAGGGGTCAACGAGCAGTACTTC; CDR3 protein: CASSGGTTGVNEQYF
clone size: -; V gene: TRBV7-2; J gene: TRBJ1-5; D gene: -; CDR3 DNA: TGTGCCAGCAGCCAAGGGGTCGGCGGCAATCAGCCCCAGCATTTT; CDR3 protein: CASSQGVGGNQPQHF
clone size: -; V gene: TRBV29-1; J gene: TRBJ2-2; D gene: -; CDR3 DNA: TGCAGCGTATTACAGGGGAACACCGGGGAGCTGTTTTTT; CDR3 protein: CSVLQGNTGELFF
clone size: -; V gene: TRBV2; J gene: TRBJ1-1; D gene: TRBD1; CDR3 DNA: TGTGCCAGCAGTGTTGGTTGGGGACAGGGGGCAACTGAAGCTTTCTTT; CDR3 protein: CASSVGWGQGATEAFF
clone size: -; V gene: TRBV28; J gene: TRBJ2-7; D gene: -; CDR3 DNA: TGTGCCAGCAGTCCAGGGGTTGGGGACTACGAGCAGTACTTC; CDR3 protein: CASSPGVGDYEQYF
clone size: -; V gene: TRBV7-9; J gene: TRBJ2-5; D gene: -; CDR3 DNA: TGTGCCAGCAGCCCCGTCGGCGAAGAGACCCAGTACTTC; CDR3 protein: CASSPVGEETQYF
clone size: -; V gene: TRBV4-1; J gene: TRBJ2-7; D gene: -; CDR3 DNA: TGCGCCAGCAGCCAAGAGGTACCCCGACAGGGAGGTATCTACGAGCAGTACTTC; CDR3 protein: CASSQEVPRQGGIYEQYF
clone size: -; V gene: TRBV7-9; J gene: TRBJ2-7; D gene: -; CDR3 DNA: TGTGCCAGCAGCCGCTCCTACGAGCAGTACTTC; CDR3 protein: CASSRSYEQYF
clone size: -; V gene: TRBV19; J gene: TRBJ2-1; D gene: -; CDR3 DNA: TGTGCCAGTAGTATCGCGAGGACAGCCTACAATGAGCAGTTCTTC; CDR3 protein: CASSIARTAYNEQFF
clone size: -; V gene: TRBV7-6; J gene: TRBJ2-3; D gene: TRBD2; CDR3 DNA: TGTGCCAGCAGCTCACTAGCGGGAGGGAACACAGATACGCAGTATTTT; CDR3 protein: CASSSLAGGNTDTQYF
clone size: -; V gene: TRBV29-1; J gene: TRBJ2-7; D gene: -; CDR3 DNA: TGCAGCGTTGAATTCCGGGGGCACGGGGGCTACGAGCAGTACTTC; CDR3 protein: CSVEFRGHGGYEQYF
clone size: -; V gene: TRBV11-2; J gene: TRBJ2-1; D gene: -; CDR3 DNA: TGTGCCAGCAGCTTACAGGCGACCTACAATGAGCAGTTCTTC; CDR3 protein: CASSLQATYNEQFF
clone size: -; V gene: TRBV7-9; J gene: TRBJ2-5; D gene: -; CDR3 DNA: TGTGCCAGCAGCTTACCAGAGGTGGAGACCCAGTACTTC; CDR3 protein: CASSLPEVETQYF
clone size: -; V gene: TRBV6-5; J gene: TRBJ2-1; D gene: -; CDR3 DNA: TGTGCCAGCAGTTACTCAGGGGTCTCCTACAATGAGCAGTTCTTC; CDR3 protein: CASSYSGVSYNEQFF
clone size: -; V gene: TRBV6-5; J gene: TRBJ2-7; D gene: -; CDR3 DNA: TGTGCCAGCAGTTACTCCGGGTCCTACGAGCAGTACTTC; CDR3 protein: CASSYSGSYEQYF
clone size: -; V gene: TRBV5-1; J gene: TRBJ2-1; D gene: -; CDR3 DNA: TGCGCCAGCAGCTTGGGGGTATCCGACAAGAATGAGCAGTTCTTC; CDR3 protein: CASSLGVSDKNEQFF
clone size: -; V gene: TRBV6-5; J gene: TRBJ2-3; D gene: -; CDR3 DNA: TGTGCCAGCAGTGCCCAACGGACTCCAGATGAGTATTTT; CDR3 protein: CASSAQRTPDEYF
clone size: -; V gene: TRBV6-1; J gene: TRBJ2-3; D gene: TRBD1; CDR3 DNA: TGTGCCAGCAGTGAAGAATTGTCCTTGACAGGGTGGACAGATACGCAGTATTTT; CDR3 protein: CASSEELSLTGWTDTQYF
clone size: -; V gene: TRBV15; J gene: TRBJ1-1; D gene: -; CDR3 DNA: TGTGCCACCAGCGGACTACCGGGCTCCGCCATAGGGAACACTGAAGCTTTCTTT; CDR3 protein: CATSGLPGSAIGNTEAFF
clone size: once; V gene: TRBV4-1; J gene: TRBJ2-7; D gene: TRBD2; CDR3 DNA: TGCGCCAGCAGCCAAATCAGCGGGATTTCCTACGAGCAGTACTTC; CDR3 protein: CASSQISGISYEQYF
clone size: -; V gene: TRBV5-1; J gene: TRBJ2-3; D gene: -; CDR3 DNA: TGCGCCAGCAGCTTGGAGGGACACTTCACAGATACGCAGTATTTT; CDR3 protein: CASSLEGHFTDTQYF
clone size: -; V gene: TRBV6-5; J gene: TRBJ2-1; D gene: -; CDR3 DNA: TGTGCCAGCAGTTCCTCCGGCGCGCTCTTCTTC; CDR3 protein: CASSSSGALFF
clone size: -; V gene: TRBV27; J gene: TRBJ2-2; D gene: -; CDR3 DNA: TGTGCCAGCAGTCAATCGCGGGGCACCGGGGAGCTGTTTTTT; CDR3 protein: CASSQSRGTGELFF
clone size: few; V gene: TRBV29-1; J gene: TRBJ2-4; D gene: -; CDR3 DNA: TGCAGCGTTGTAGAAGTAGCCAAAAACATTCAGTACTTC; CDR3 protein: CSVVEVAKNIQYF
clone size: -; V gene: TRBV5-4; J gene: TRBJ2-1; D gene: -; CDR3 DNA: TGTGCCAGCCCAGGAGGGAATGAGCAGTTCTTC; CDR3 protein: CASPGGNEQFF
clone size: -; V gene: TRBV5-4; J gene: TRBJ2-3; D gene: TRBD1; CDR3 DNA: TGTGCCAGCAGCCTCATCATAGGGGGCCAGGGCACAGATACGCAGTATTTT; CDR3 protein: CASSLIIGGQGTDTQYF
clone size: once; V gene: TRBV10-3; J gene: TRBJ2-7; D gene: TRBD2; CDR3 DNA: TGTGCCATCAGTGAATATTTCGCCGGGACTAGCGGGGGATACGAGCAGTACTTC; CDR3 protein: CAISEYFAGTSGGYEQYF
clone size: -; V gene: TRBV29-1; J gene: TRBJ2-7; D gene: -; CDR3 DNA: TGCAGCGTTAAAGATTTGACAAAGCCCACTTCATCCTACGAACAGTACTTC; CDR3 protein: CSVKDLTKPTSSYEQYF
clone size: few; V gene: TRBV6-5; J gene: TRBJ2-1; D gene: -; CDR3 DNA: TGTGCCAGCAGAAGTCCCTACGTGGCCAATGAGCAGTTCTTC; CDR3 protein: CASRSPYVANEQFF
clone size: -; V gene: TRBV10-1; J gene: TRBJ2-3; D gene: -; CDR3 DNA: TGCGCCAGCAGTGAGTCGTCTCTGATGGATACGCAGTATTTT; CDR3 protein: CASSESSLMDTQYF